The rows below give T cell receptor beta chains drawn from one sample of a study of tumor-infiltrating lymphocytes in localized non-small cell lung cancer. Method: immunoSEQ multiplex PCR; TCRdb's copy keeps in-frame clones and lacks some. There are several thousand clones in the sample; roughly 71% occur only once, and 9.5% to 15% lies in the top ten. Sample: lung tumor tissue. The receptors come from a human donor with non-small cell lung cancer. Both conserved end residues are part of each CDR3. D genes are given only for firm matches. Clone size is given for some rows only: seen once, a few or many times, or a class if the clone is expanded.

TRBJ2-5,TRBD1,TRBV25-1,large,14,CASSERGHQETQYF,TGTGCCAGCAGTGAGAGGGGGCACCAAGAGACCCAGTACTTC
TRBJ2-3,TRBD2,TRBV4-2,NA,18,CASSQELAGGPSTDTQYF,TGTGCCAGCAGCCAAGAACTAGCGGGGGGCCCTAGCACAGATACGCAGTATTTT
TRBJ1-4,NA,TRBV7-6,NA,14,CASSLGDRNEKLFF,TGTGCCAGCAGCTTAGGAGACAGAAATGAAAAACTGTTTTTT
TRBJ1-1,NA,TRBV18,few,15,CASSPGEYEGTEAFF,TGTGCCAGCTCACCGGGGGAGTATGAAGGCACTGAAGCTTTCTTT
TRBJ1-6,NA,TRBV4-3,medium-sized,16,CASSHPQTAGNSPLHF,TGCGCCAGCAGCCATCCCCAGACAGCCGGCAATTCACCCCTCCACTTT
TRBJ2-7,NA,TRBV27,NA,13,CASSPQISYEQYF,TGTGCCAGCAGTCCACAGATTTCCTACGAGCAGTACTTC
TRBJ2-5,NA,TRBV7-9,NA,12,CASSHQGVAQYF,TGTGCCAGCAGCCACCAAGGGGTGGCCCAGTACTTC
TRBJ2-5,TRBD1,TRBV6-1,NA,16,CASSALPGQGAQTQYF,TGTGCCAGCAGTGCTTTACCGGGACAGGGGGCACAGACCCAGTACTTC
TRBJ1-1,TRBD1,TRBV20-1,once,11,CSARPGQEAFF,TGCAGTGCTAGGCCGGGACAGGAAGCTTTCTTT
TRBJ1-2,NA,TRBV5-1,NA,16,CASSLAPDTANYGYTF,TGCGCCAGCAGCTTGGCGCCGGACACCGCTAACTATGGCTACACCTTC
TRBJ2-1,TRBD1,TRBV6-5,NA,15,CASSRQGFSYNEQFF,TGTGCCAGCAGCCGACAGGGGTTTTCCTACAATGAGCAGTTCTTC
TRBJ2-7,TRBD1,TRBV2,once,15,CASSVGTDLVGEQYF,TGTGCCAGCAGTGTAGGGACAGATCTAGTGGGCGAGCAGTACTTC
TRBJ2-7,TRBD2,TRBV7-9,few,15,CASSSGLPETYEQYF,TGTGCCAGCAGCTCGGGACTACCGGAGACCTACGAGCAGTACTTC
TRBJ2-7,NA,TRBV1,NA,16,CTSSQSRRVPPYEQYF,TGCACCAGCAGCCAGAGCCGGCGGGTCCCCCCCTACGAGCAGTACTTC
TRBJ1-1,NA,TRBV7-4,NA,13,CASSVLGGKGAFF,TGTGCCAGCAGCGTCCTGGGGGGGAAGGGAGCTTTCTTT
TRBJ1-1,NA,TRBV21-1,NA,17,CASSKVFSPTGHTEAFF,TGTGCCAGCAGCAAAGTTTTTAGTCCGACAGGGCACACTGAAGCTTTCTTT
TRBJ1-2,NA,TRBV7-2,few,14,CASSPAGEAYGYTF,TGTGCCAGCAGCCCGGCGGGGGAAGCCTATGGCTACACCTTC
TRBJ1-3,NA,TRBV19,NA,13,CASSPTGGNTIYF,TGTGCCAGTAGTCCGACAGGTGGAAACACCATATATTTT
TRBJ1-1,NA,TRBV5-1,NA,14,CASSLRSGLTEAFF,TGCGCCAGCAGCTTGCGCTCGGGGCTAACTGAAGCTTTCTTT
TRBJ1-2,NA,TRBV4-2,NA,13,CASSPGQSYGYTF,TGTGCCAGCAGCCCCGGACAGTCTTATGGCTACACCTTC
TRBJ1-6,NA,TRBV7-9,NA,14,CASSGQNRNSPLHF,TGTGCCAGCAGTGGACAGAACCGTAATTCACCCCTCCACTTT
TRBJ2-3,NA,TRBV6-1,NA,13,CASSEAPRDTQYF,TGTGCCAGCAGTGAAGCCCCCCGGGATACGCAGTATTTT
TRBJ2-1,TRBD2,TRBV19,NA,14,CATSPPGLAAEQFF,TGTGCCACCTCACCGCCGGGACTAGCGGCGGAGCAGTTCTTC
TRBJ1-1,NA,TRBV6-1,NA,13,CASSEQGNTEAFF,TGTGCCAGCAGTGAGCAGGGGAACACTGAAGCTTTCTTT
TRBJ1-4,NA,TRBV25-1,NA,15,CASSAIEAYREKLFF,TGTGCCAGCAGTGCCATCGAGGCCTATCGGGAAAAACTGTTTTTT
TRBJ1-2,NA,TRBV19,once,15,CASSTTGTVNYGYTF,TGTGCCAGTAGTACGACCGGGACGGTGAACTATGGCTACACCTTC
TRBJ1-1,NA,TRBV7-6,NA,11,CASSLEEDAFF,TGTGCCAGCAGCTTAGAGGAGGATGCTTTCTTT
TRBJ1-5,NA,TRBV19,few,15,CASSPPGVGNQPQHF,TGTGCCAGTAGTCCCCCGGGGGTGGGCAATCAGCCCCAGCATTTT
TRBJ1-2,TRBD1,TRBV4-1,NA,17,CASSEEHGTGVIYGYTF,TGCGCCAGCAGCGAAGAGCACGGGACAGGGGTAATCTATGGCTACACCTTC
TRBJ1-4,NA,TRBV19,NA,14,CASKAVAGNEKLFF,TGTGCCAGTAAAGCGGTCGCGGGGAATGAAAAACTGTTTTTT
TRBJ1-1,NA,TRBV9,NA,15,CASSKRTVMNTEAFF,TGTGCCAGCAGCAAGAGGACAGTGATGAACACTGAAGCTTTCTTT
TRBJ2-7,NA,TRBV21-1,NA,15,CASSERGTGFYEQYF,TGTGCCAGCAGCGAAAGAGGGACAGGTTTTTACGAGCAGTACTTC
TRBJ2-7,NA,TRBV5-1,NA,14,CASSLSGPSYEQYF,TGCGCCAGCAGCCTTAGCGGTCCCTCCTACGAGCAGTACTTC